This TCR beta chain was obtained from a study of identical twins (dated by TCRdb to 2016 to 2018). Regarding the research as a whole: The study deep-sequenced TCR alpha and beta repertoires from monozygotic twins, unrelated adults of various ages and cord blood to test whether fetal clonotypes persist. To rule out contamination, replicate twin experiments were performed at different times with different library preparation protocols.

The paper's findings and limits, for the study overall: Because the same donors could not be followed over many years, the conclusions depended on cross-sectional statistical analysis. The excess sharing between twins in beta out-of-frame sequences was weaker because fewer shared sequences reduced the signal-to-noise ratio. Fewer insertions were carried by abundant cord blood beta clonotypes, a similar but weaker trend appeared in young adult naive repertoires, and no such trend appeared in memory repertoires. In monozygotic twins, recombination models systematically underestimated out-of-frame TCR alpha sharing, but the models matched the sharing seen between unrelated individuals. Invariant T cells such as MAIT and iNKT could partly confound zero-insertion analyses, though diverse VJ usage argued against this for most clonotypes. Compared with coincidental sharing between unrelated individuals, out-of-frame TCR alpha sequences shared between twins had an excess of sequences with low generation probability.

This clonotype occurred many times. Its antigen target is currently unknown. One base away there is no much larger clone; base qualities are not given. The protocol used for the library was 5' RACE. Sequencing used an Illumina HiSeq 2000. Template switching added a universal primer binding site, and the final cDNA carried a unique molecular identifier that allowed TCR cDNA molecules to be counted accurately. Specific primers in the conserved constant-segment region were used to synthesize first-strand cDNA for TCR alpha and beta chains. Each cDNA library was double barcoded, with a SMART-Mk sample barcode plus Illumina barcodes, to control for contamination. TruSeq adapter sequences along with Illumina sample barcodes were introduced in two successive PCR steps. The TCR alpha and beta cDNA libraries were sequenced on the Illumina HiSeq platform using custom primers. The authors' pipeline ran thus. MiGEC was used to process raw reads and extract unique molecular identifiers, and MiXCR was used to find CDR3 positions. Recombination models were inferred per individual with the repgenHMM and IGoR tools using an EM algorithm. The tcR package in R was used for shared clonotype analysis, with sharing normalized by the product of cloneset sizes. To study raw recombination free of thymic and clonal selection effects, out-of-frame nonproductive sequences were analyzed. TCRdb reran the public reads through fastp at Q25 and MiXCR, keeping productive beta chains. Identical CDR3 proteins give one entry, which carries the most common genes and DNA. TCRdb assigned the V and J calls; the authors' analysis was not used. For this sample there are about 520,000 distinct CDR3 sequences; around 20% appear just once. Around 0.91% of the sample is taken by the ten largest.

Every donor was a healthy Caucasian. Three pairs of female monozygotic twins, all aged roughly 18 to 30 years, made up the twin cohort. Positive isolation kits from Invitrogen were used to isolate CD4+ and CD8+ T cell populations. These data also formed part of another study, on T cells expressing NK-cell markers. The second publication reports: TCR beta-chain repertoires were profiled in sorted CD3+CD56+NKG2C+, CD3+CD56+NKG2C- and CD3+CD56-NKG2C+ T-cell subsets from about 8 donors. Of the eight sequenced donors, seven were found to be HCMV-seropositive and one was found to be HCMV-seronegative. In several experiments an anti-gammadeltaTCR antibody was added to restrict sorting to alphabetaTCR-expressing T cells. In roughly six donors, the dominant CD3+CD56+NKG2C+ clonotypes ranked among the top 10 CD8+ clonotypes, making up about 1.0-8% of CD8+ T cells. Those dominant clonotypes were again the most abundant among CD3+CD56-NKG2C+ cells in a handful of donors, at about 25-65%. Whether the expanded NKG2C-expressing T cell clones were specific for HCMV antigens remained unclear. The eight sequenced donors were randomly selected healthy volunteers, three men and five women. HCMV serostatus was determined by detecting HCMV-specific IgG in serum with a commercial ELISA kit. Reads were demultiplexed and grouped by UMI with MIGEC, and clonotypes were assembled and quantified with MiTCR. To exclude erroneous sequences, only TCR cDNA sequences supported by at least two reads were retained. The tcR package was used for downstream repertoire analysis, and clonotypes were matched across fractions by CDR3 nucleotide sequence plus V segment. VDJmatch was used to annotate antigen specificity against VDJdb, with one amino acid substitution in CDR3 allowed.

Sequencing was performed on CD4+ T cells sorted from blood. The source is a woman under 30 in good health.

CDR3 reads: CASSLGGGRLEQFF. The nucleotides are TGTGCCAGCAGTTTGGGCGGGGGTCGGCTTGAGCAGTTCTTC. Rearrangement joined TRBV12-3 or TRBV12-4 to TRBJ2-1, and TRBD2 matches 7 of the central bases. After removal of 3 bases from V and 9 bases from J, the junction retains 8 bases not matched to a gene. From cysteine to phenylalanine, the CDR3 is 14 amino acids long. Only the CDR3 part of the read is kept: 42 bases, read in frame from the first base.